The text below deals with one T cell receptor (beta chain). Germline CDR1 LNHNV, CDR2 YYDKDF (reference sequence). The CDR3 length is 15 residues. The germline V and J ends were trimmed by 3 bases and 0 bases, with 9 bases remaining between them. Sequenced by immunoSEQ multiplex PCR; TCRdb stores in-frame clones only, minus some. The sample comprises some 83,000 clones, about 90% of which are singletons, and around a sixth rests with the top ten. These data are taken from a study of blood T cell repertoires in COVID-19. The rearrangement joins TRBV15 to TRBJ2-4; D is undetermined. The sequencing sample was made of peripheral blood. The receptor comes from a man aged 80 or over in a cohort sampled during active COVID-19. Here the CDR3 reads CATSSGGLAKNIQYF. CDR3 sequence (DNA): TGTGCCACCAGCAGCGGTGGTCTAGCCAAAAACATTCAGTACTTC.